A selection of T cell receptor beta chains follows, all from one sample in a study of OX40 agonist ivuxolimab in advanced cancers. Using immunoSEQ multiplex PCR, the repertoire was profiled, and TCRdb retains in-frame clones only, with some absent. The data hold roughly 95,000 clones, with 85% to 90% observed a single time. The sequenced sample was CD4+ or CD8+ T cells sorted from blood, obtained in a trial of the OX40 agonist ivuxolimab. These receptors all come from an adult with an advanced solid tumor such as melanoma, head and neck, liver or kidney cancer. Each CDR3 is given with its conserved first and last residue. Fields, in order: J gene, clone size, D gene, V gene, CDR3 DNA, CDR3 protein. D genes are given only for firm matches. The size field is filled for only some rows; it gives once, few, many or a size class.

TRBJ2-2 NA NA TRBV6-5 TGTGCCAGCAGCCCCGGGCGTGCCAGGGAGCTGTTTTTT CASSPGRARELFF
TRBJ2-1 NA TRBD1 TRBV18 TGTGCCAGCTCAGCGGACAGGGCCCTTTACAATGAGCAGTTCTTC CASSADRALYNEQFF
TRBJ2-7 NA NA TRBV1 TGCACCAGCAGCGCTTGGGGTGGTAGCGGAATCTCCTACGAGCAGTACTTC CTSSAWGGSGISYEQYF
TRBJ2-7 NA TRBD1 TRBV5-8 TGTGCCAGCACCGAAATGACAGGGTACGAGCAGTACTTC CASTEMTGYEQYF
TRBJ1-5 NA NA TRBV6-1 TGTGCCAGCAGTGAAGCAGGGGGGGCTCAGCCCCAGCATTTT CASSEAGGAQPQHF
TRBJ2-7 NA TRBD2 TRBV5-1 TGCGCCAGCAGCTTGGATCCCCTCTCTAGCGGGAGATGGGAGCAGTACTTC CASSLDPLSSGRWEQYF
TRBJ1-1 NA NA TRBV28 TGTGCCAGCAGTTTATCAGGGGCTCGGACTGAAGCTTTCTTT CASSLSGARTEAFF
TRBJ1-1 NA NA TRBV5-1 TGCGCCAGCAGCTTGGTCGACACGAACACTGAAGCTTTCTTT CASSLVDTNTEAFF
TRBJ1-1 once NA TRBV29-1 TGCAGCGTCCACAAGAGTCGGCCTGAAGCTTTCTTT CSVHKSRPEAFF
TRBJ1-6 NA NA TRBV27 TGTGCCAGCAGTTTTACCGGGGGATATTCACCCCTCCACTTT CASSFTGGYSPLHF
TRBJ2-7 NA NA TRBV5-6 TGTGCCAGCAGCCACTCCTACGAGCAGTACTTC CASSHSYEQYF
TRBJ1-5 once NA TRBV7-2 TGTGCCAGCAGCCTTGTCCGGACAGCAGAACAGCCCCAGCATTTT CASSLVRTAEQPQHF
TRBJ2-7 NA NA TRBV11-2 TGTGCCAGCAGCTCACGGGTTTTAAGCTCCTACGAGCAGTACTTC CASSSRVLSSYEQYF
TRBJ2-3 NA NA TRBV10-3 TGTGCCATCAGCCGCTCTTCGGGAGTTGGGACAGATACGCAGTATTTT CAISRSSGVGTDTQYF
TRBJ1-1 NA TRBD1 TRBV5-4 TGTGCCAGCAGCCGGGGACAGGGGGTTTACACTGAAGCTTTCTTT CASSRGQGVYTEAFF
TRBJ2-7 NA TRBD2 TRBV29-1 TGCAGCGTTGAGACACTAGCGGGAGGCCTTTCCGAGCAGTACTTC CSVETLAGGLSEQYF
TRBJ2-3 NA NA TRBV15 TGTGCCACCAGTACTACAGGACCAGATACGCAGTATTTT CATSTTGPDTQYF
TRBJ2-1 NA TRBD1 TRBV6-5 TGTGCCAGCAGTTACACAGGGGCGCGGTCTTACAATGAGCAGTTCTTC CASSYTGARSYNEQFF
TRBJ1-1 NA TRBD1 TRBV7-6 TGTGCCAGCAGCCCCCGACAGGGGGACGCTGAAGCTTTCTTT CASSPRQGDAEAFF
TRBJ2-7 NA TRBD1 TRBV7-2 TGTGCCAGCAGCTTGCAGGGACAGGGTAACGAGCAGTACTTC CASSLQGQGNEQYF
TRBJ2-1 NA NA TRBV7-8 TGTGCCAGCAGCTTATATCCCCGGGATGGTAGCCTCCATGAGCAGTTCTTC CASSLYPRDGSLHEQFF
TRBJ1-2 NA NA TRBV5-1 TGCGCCAGCAGCCCGACAGATAACTATGGCTACACCTTC CASSPTDNYGYTF
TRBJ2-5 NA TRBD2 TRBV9 TGTGCCAGCAGCGTAGCCGGCCGGACTAGACAAGAGACCCAGTACTTC CASSVAGRTRQETQYF
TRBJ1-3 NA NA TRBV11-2 TGTGCCAGCAGTTGGACAGACGGAAACACCATATATTTT CASSWTDGNTIYF
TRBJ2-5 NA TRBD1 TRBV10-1 TGCGCCAGCAGTGAGTCCGGGACAGGGGAAGAGACCCAGTACTTC CASSESGTGEETQYF
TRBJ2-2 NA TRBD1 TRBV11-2 TGTGCCAGCAGCTTTAGGACAGGGAGGACCGGGGAGCTGTTTTTT CASSFRTGRTGELFF
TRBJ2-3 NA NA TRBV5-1 TGCGCCAGCAGCCGGACAACCACAGATACGCAGTATTTT CASSRTTTDTQYF
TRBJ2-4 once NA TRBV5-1 TGCGCCAGCAGCTTGGAGGGGGCCAAAAACATTCAGTACTTC CASSLEGAKNIQYF
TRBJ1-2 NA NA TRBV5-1 TGCGCCAGCAGCTCCTCCCCAAGTTATGGCTACACCTTC CASSSSPSYGYTF
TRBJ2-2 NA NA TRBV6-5 TGTGCCAGCAGGGCCGCCCCAGGTCGGACCGGGGAGCTGTTTTTT CASRAAPGRTGELFF
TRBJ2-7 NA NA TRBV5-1 TGCGCCAGCAGCTTGGGAGGCAGGGGGGGCGACGAGCAGTACTTC CASSLGGRGGDEQYF
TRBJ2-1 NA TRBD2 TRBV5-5 TGTGCCAGCAGCTTGGTTCGGTCCCAACTCCTAGCGGGAGGTGAGCAGTTCTTC CASSLVRSQLLAGGEQFF
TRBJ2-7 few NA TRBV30 TGTGCCTGGAGTGTAAAGTTGTTCCCCTACGAGCAGTACTTC CAWSVKLFPYEQYF
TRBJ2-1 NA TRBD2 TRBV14 TGTGCCAGCAGCCTGCTGACTAGCGGTGATGGTAATGAGCAGTTCTTC CASSLLTSGDGNEQFF
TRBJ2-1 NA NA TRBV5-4 TGTGCCAGCAGCTTGGCGTCAGGACGAGCCTACAATGAGCAGTTCTTC CASSLASGRAYNEQFF
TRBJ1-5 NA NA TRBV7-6 TGTGCCAGCAGCTTAGGCGGGGGGCTTCAGCCCCAGCATTTT CASSLGGGLQPQHF
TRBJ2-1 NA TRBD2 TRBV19 TGTGCCAGTACCCCATTATCGGGACTAGCGGGAGTGGATGAGCAGTTCTTC CASTPLSGLAGVDEQFF
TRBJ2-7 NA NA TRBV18 TGTGCCAGCTCAAGCAGGGATACCTACGAGCAGTACTTC CASSSRDTYEQYF
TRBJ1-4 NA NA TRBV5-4 TGTGCCAGCAGCTTGGATCGGGCGATGGGGAGTGAAAAACTGTTTTTT CASSLDRAMGSEKLFF
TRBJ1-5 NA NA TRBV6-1 TGTGCCAGCACTCGGGGCAATCAGCCCCAGCATTTT CASTRGNQPQHF
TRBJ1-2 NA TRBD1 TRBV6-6 TGTGCCAGCAATCCGGGACAGGGAAGTGGCTACACCTTC CASNPGQGSGYTF
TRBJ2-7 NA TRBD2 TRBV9 TGTGCCAGCAGCGTAGGAACTAGCGGGAGGAGCGAGCAGTACTTC CASSVGTSGRSEQYF
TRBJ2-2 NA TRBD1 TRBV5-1 TGCGCCAGCAGCTCCAGACAGGGGTCGAACACCGGGGAGCTGTTTTTT CASSSRQGSNTGELFF
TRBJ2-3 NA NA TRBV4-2 TGTGCCAGCAGCCAAGCGTCACTAAGCACAGATACGCAGTATTTT CASSQASLSTDTQYF
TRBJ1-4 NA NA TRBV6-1 TGTGCCAGCAGTCCCGGACAGCGGCCTAATGAAAAACTGTTTTTT CASSPGQRPNEKLFF
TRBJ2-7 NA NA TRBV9 TGTGCCAGCAGCGTAGATCCCACAATGGGGGAGCAGTACTTC CASSVDPTMGEQYF
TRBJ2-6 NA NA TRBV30 TGTGCCTACAACAGGGCCCCTAGCTCTGGGGCCAACGTCCTGACTTTC CAYNRAPSSGANVLTF
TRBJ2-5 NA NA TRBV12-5 TGTGCTAGCTCTCAAGGGTTGACCCAGTACTTC CASSQGLTQYF
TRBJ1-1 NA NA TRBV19 TGTGCCAGTAGTATAGTAGAAGGGGCGACTGAAGCTTTCTTT CASSIVEGATEAFF
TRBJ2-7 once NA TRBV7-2 TGTGCCAGCAGCCCCCCTTGGGGTTCCTACGAGCAGTACTTC CASSPPWGSYEQYF
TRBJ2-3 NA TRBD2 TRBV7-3 TGTGCCAGCAGCTCCACAGCGGGAGTGACAGATACGCAGTATTTT CASSSTAGVTDTQYF
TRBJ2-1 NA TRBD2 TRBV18 TGTGCCAGCTCCGTACTAGCGGGGGGTGACAATGAGCAGTTCTTC CASSVLAGGDNEQFF
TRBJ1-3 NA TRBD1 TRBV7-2 TGTGCCAGCAGCGTTACAGGGGGCTCTGGAAACACCATATATTTT CASSVTGGSGNTIYF